The 21 T cell receptor beta chains reported below all come from one sample, sequenced in a study of blood T cell dynamics during melanoma immunotherapy. Data came from immunoSEQ multiplex PCR; TCRdb stores just in-frame clones and leaves some out. The sample yields fewer than 15,000 clones, roughly 90% seen once. This sample's time point: week 3, after first cycle of checkpoint inhibitor. The sample here was blood, taken from a patient treated with checkpoint blockade. Every receptor here comes from a human donor with melanoma.

This chain links TRBV19 with TRBJ2-1, with D tentatively TRBD2 (7 bases). CDR1 and CDR2 from the germline V gene are LNHDA and SQIVND (reference sequence). The V end was cut by 5 bases, the J end by 10 bases, with 18 bases between. This CDR3 is built from 14 residues. CDR3 DNA sequence: TGTGCCAGTAGTCCGACCGGGGGGCGAGGGGAGCAGTTCTTC. Its translation: CASSPTGGRGEQFF. Using reference TRBV19 and TRBJ2-1 for the parts outside the CDR3, the full variable domain is DGGITQSPKYLFRKEGQNVTLSCEQNLNHDAMYWYRQDPGQGLRLIYYSQIVNDFQKGDIAEGYSVSREKKESFPLTVTSAQKNPTAFYLCASSPTGGRGEQFFGPGTRLTVL.

The chain combines TRBV7-9 with TRBJ2-7, with D perhaps being TRBD1 or TRBD2 (6 bases each). Trimming shortened V by 3 bases and J by 9 bases, and 18 bases separated the two germline ends. The CDR3 runs 14 residues. Per the germline V gene, CDR1 is SEHNR and CDR2 is FQNEAQ (reference sequence). The chain's CDR3 is CASSLGTGRQVQYF. The CDR3 DNA is TGTGCCAGCAGCTTGGGTACAGGGAGGCAAGTGCAGTACTTC.

This clone appeared once. The chain couples TRBV7-3 to TRBJ1-2; D not certain. V was shortened by 5 bases and J by 4 bases, with 14 bases between the two germline ends. Germline CDR1 reads SGHTA; CDR2 reads FQGTGA. The CDR3 is made up of 14 amino acids. The CDR3 spells CASSPTGAPYGYTF. The CDR3 nucleotides are TGTGCCAGCAGCCCCACCGGAGCGCCCTATGGCTACACCTTC.

The V gene is TRBV2, the J gene TRBJ1-1, with TRBD1 matching 7 bases. This CDR3 has 14 residues. V gave up 4 bases and J gave up 0 bases; unmatched junction bases: 2. Germline CDR1 and CDR2: SNHLY and FYNNEI. The CDR3 region is CASSVTGVNTEAFF. CDR3 coding DNA: TGTGCCAGCAGTGTCACAGGGGTGAACACTGAAGCTTTCTTT.

This clone appeared a single time. The rearrangement links TRBV7-6 to TRBJ2-3; TRBD2 aligns across 8 bases. CDR3 length: 13 residues. V trimming: 10 bases; J trimming: 1 base; junction bases outside the gene matches: 4. Germline V gives CDR1 SGHVS, CDR2 FNYEAQ. CDR3 in DNA: TGTGCCACCTCAGCGGGGGGCACAGATACGCAGTATTTT. It specifies CATSAGGTDTQYF.

The chain uses TRBV30 and TRBJ2-2, with a weak D call TRBD2 (7 bases). Per germline, CDR1 GTSNPN and CDR2 SVGIG (reference sequence). The CDR3 has 16 amino acids. V was pared by 8 bases and J by 0 bases, with 19 bases between. CDR3 nucleotides: TGTGCCGTTAAGGGGGGGCTATTCGCGAACACCGGGGAGCTGTTTTTT. Amino acids: CAVKGGLFANTGELFF.

The chain employs TRBV19 and TRBJ1-2; the match to TRBD1 covers 8 bases. Germline-derived CDR1 and CDR2 are LNHDA and SQIVND (reference sequence). The CDR3 sequence is 14 residues long. Unmatched junction bases numbered 4, after V lost 7 bases and J lost 0 bases. DNA for the CDR3: TGTGCCAGTACCGTACAGGGGGCTAACTATGGCTACACCTTC. It yields the protein CASTVQGANYGYTF.

The gene calls are TRBV27 and TRBJ1-2; TRBD1 is a possible D gene (5 bases). The V and J ends lost 5 bases and 4 bases respectively, with 17 bases between them. CDR1 and CDR2 from the germline V gene are MNHEY and SMNVEV (reference sequence). There are 15 residues in the CDR3. The CDR3: CASSTDPGPPYGYTF. CDR3 coding DNA: TGTGCCAGCAGTACAGACCCGGGACCCCCCTATGGCTACACCTTC.

The J gene is TRBJ1-1, the V gene TRBV29-1, with D possibly TRBD1 on 5 matching bases. CDR1 is SQVTM, CDR2 ANQGSEA, per germline. V lost 4 bases to trimming and J lost 4 bases, with 7 bases between them. This CDR3 comprises 11 residues. CDR3 loop: CSVGQSTEAFF. The CDR3 DNA sequence: TGCAGCGTTGGACAGAGCACTGAAGCTTTCTTT.

V is TRBV28 and J is TRBJ1-1, with TRBD1 matching over 7 bases. V trimming: 3 bases; J trimming: 2 bases; junction bases outside the gene matches: 3. Germline values: CDR1 MDHEN, CDR2 SYDVKM. CDR3 length: 14 residues. CDR3 in DNA: TGTGCCAGCAGTTTGGGGACAGTAAACACTGAAGCTTTCTTT. This gives the protein CASSLGTVNTEAFF.

CDR3 loop: CASTSNYYGYTF. As DNA, the CDR3 is TGTGCCAGTACCTCGAATTATTATGGCTACACCTTC. The rearrangement joins TRBV19 to TRBJ1-2; D uncertain. Trimming took off 7 bases at V and 5 bases at J, with 11 bases between the two ends. This CDR3 has 12 amino acids. Germline assignment: CDR1 LNHDA and CDR2 SQIVND (reference sequence). Drawing the rest from reference TRBV19 and TRBJ1-2, the complete variable domain is DGGITQSPKYLFRKEGQNVTLSCEQNLNHDAMYWYRQDPGQGLRLIYYSQIVNDFQKGDIAEGYSVSREKKESFPLTVTSAQKNPTAFYLCASTSNYYGYTFGSGTRLTVV.

The chain links TRBV11-2 to TRBJ1-3; no firm D call. This CDR3 comprises 15 residues. Trimming pared 0 bases from V and 0 bases from J, leaving 6 bases between. Germline V gene lookup returns CDR1 SGHAT and CDR2 FQNNGV. The CDR3 DNA reads as TGTGCCAGCAGCTTAGACCCCTTCTCTGGAAACACCATATATTTT. Translated: CASSLDPFSGNTIYF.

This chain connects TRBV2 to TRBJ1-1; D unresolved. V was clipped by 6 bases and J by 0 bases, with 11 bases between them. CDR1 is SNHLY and CDR2 is FYNNEI in the germline V gene. There are 14 residues in the CDR3. CDR3 DNA: TGTGCCAGCAGGCCAGGAGTAATGAACACTGAAGCTTTCTTT. Encoded protein: CASRPGVMNTEAFF.

This clone was seen once. V and J are TRBV5-4 and TRBJ1-1; D possibly corresponds to TRBD1 (6 bases). CDR3 length: 15 residues. CDR1 and CDR2 from the germline V gene are SGHNT and YYREEE (reference sequence). Trimming stripped 4 bases from V and 8 bases from J, with 21 bases between. In nucleotides, the CDR3 is TGTGCCAGCAGCATAAACAGTAGGGGGGGTGTCGAAGCTTTCTTT. It specifies CASSINSRGGVEAFF.

The CDR3 loop reads CASSQLTGAGGYGYTF. The CDR3 nucleotides read TGTGCCAGCAGCCAACTGACAGGGGCCGGAGGATATGGCTACACCTTC. This chain links TRBV4-2 with TRBJ1-2; 8 bases align to TRBD1. V was clipped by 2 bases and J by 5 bases; unmatched bases: 10. The V gene's germline CDR1 is LGHNA and CDR2 YNFKEQ. This CDR3 is 16 amino acids long.

This clone was recorded only once. V usage is TRBV28 and J usage is TRBJ1-1; 12 nucleotides line up with TRBD1. This CDR3 spans 18 amino acids. V shed 1 base and J 1 base; nucleotides not matched to a gene: 7. Germline CDR1 and CDR2: MDHEN and SYDVKM. CDR3 in amino acids: CASSLLGTGGRGNTEAFF. DNA of the CDR3: TGTGCCAGCAGTTTATTGGGGACAGGGGGCCGAGGGAACACTGAAGCTTTCTTT.

This chain uses TRBV30 with TRBJ1-6; D possibly corresponds to TRBD1 (6 bases). Germline V CDR1 and CDR2: GTSNPN, SVGIG (reference sequence). This CDR3 has 14 residues. V was cut by 5 bases and J by 7 bases, with 15 bases left in between. In nucleotides, the CDR3 is TGTGCCTGGGCCGTGGGGGCCAAAAATTCACCCCTCCACTTT. Amino acid sequence: CAWAVGAKNSPLHF.

CDR3 sequence reads: CASSIDPDTQYF. The CDR3 bases are TGTGCCAGTAGTATAGATCCTGATACGCAGTATTTT. The rearrangement links TRBV19 to TRBJ2-3; no reliable D call. The CDR3 loop spans 12 amino acids. The ends were cut back, 0 bases at V and 6 bases at J, with 4 bases in the middle. The germline V gene has CDR1 LNHDA and CDR2 SQIVND (reference sequence). Drawing the rest from reference TRBV19 and TRBJ2-3, the complete variable domain is DGGITQSPKYLFRKEGQNVTLSCEQNLNHDAMYWYRQDPGQGLRLIYYSQIVNDFQKGDIAEGYSVSREKKESFPLTVTSAQKNPTAFYLCASSIDPDTQYFGPGTRLTVL.

CDR3 DNA: TGTGCCAGCAGGACAGGGACCTCTGGAAACACCATATATTTT. Amino acids: CASRTGTSGNTIYF. The rearrangement joins TRBV6-1 to TRBJ1-3; 7 nucleotides align to TRBD1. The V and J ends lost 6 bases and 0 bases, in that order; junction bases with no gene match: 2. Germline V gene lookup returns CDR1 MNHNS and CDR2 SASEGT. The CDR3 totals 14 residues.

J is TRBJ1-2 and V is TRBV25-1; TRBD1 agrees at 7 bases. J lost 8 bases, V lost 4 bases, and 13 bases had no gene match. Germline-derived CDR1 and CDR2 are MGHDK and SYGVNS. The CDR3 is 15 residues long. The CDR3 here is CASSALFGTASGYTF. CDR3 nucleotides: TGTGCCAGCAGTGCCCTTTTTGGGACAGCGAGCGGCTACACCTTC.

The V and J genes are TRBV5-8 and TRBJ2-3; 7 bases map to TRBD2. The germline CDR1 and CDR2 sequences are SGHTS and YDEGEE. CDR3 size: 18 residues. Trimming took 0 bases from V and 8 from J; bases not matched to a gene: 18. The CDR3 sequence is CASSLDLRGSPQLSTQYF. In DNA form, the CDR3 reads TGTGCCAGCAGCTTGGATTTGCGGGGGTCCCCGCAATTGAGTACGCAGTATTTT.